The 18 T cell receptor beta chains below were found in one sample sequenced in a study of blood T cells in healthy people across ages (dated by TCRdb to the mid-2010s). Library construction relied on 5' RACE. Sequencer: Illumina HiSeq 2500. The second PCR ran for about 6 to 12 cycles and used a J-beta primer mix along with a sample-barcoded 5' primer. TCRdb reprocessed the public reads (quality trimming at Q25 with fastp, clone calling with MiXCR) and kept in-frame beta chains. Rows merge per CDR3 protein into single entries with the most common DNA and genes. For this sample the table gives about 580,000 distinct CDR3 sequences, of which around half were detected only once. 20% to 25% of the sample lies in the top ten. Source material: blood. These receptors originate from a man older than 75 in good health.

This chain connects TRBV6-2 or TRBV6-3 to TRBJ1-1; D not resolved. Trimming took off 0 bases at V and 4 bases at J, with 6 bases between the two ends. This CDR3 region has 13 residues. Germline V CDR1 and CDR2: MNHEY, SVGEGT. DNA for the CDR3: TGTGCCAGCAGTTACTCGGGGTTCACTGAAGCTTTCTTT. Residues: CASSYSGFTEAFF.

This clonotype has a count of ten or more. This chain uses TRBV6-6 with TRBJ1-6; D is unclear. V was shortened by 5 bases and J by 8 bases, with 16 bases between the two germline ends. The CDR3 spans 15 residues. Per the germline V gene, CDR1 is MNHNY and CDR2 is SVGAGI (reference sequence). The CDR3 sequence is CASSPPVGGYSPLHF. CDR3 bases: TGTGCCAGCAGTCCCCCGGTGGGAGGGTATTCACCCCTCCACTTT.

Points on this clonotype: The junction differs from germline at one of its ends, possibly a read error. The rearrangement links TRBV6-5 to TRBJ2-1; the match to TRBD1 covers 7 bases. The CDR3 loop spans 15 amino acids. CDR1 is MNHEY, CDR2 SVGAGI, per germline. In nucleotides, the CDR3 is TGTGCCAGCAGTTCGGGACAGAGAACGTACAACGAGCAGTTCTTC. The encoded protein is CASSSGQRTYNEQFF.

Only a few counts were recorded for this clonotype. The V and J genes are TRBV20-1 and TRBJ2-5; 7 nucleotides agree with TRBD1. Germline values: CDR1 DFQATT, CDR2 SNEGSKA (reference sequence). V dropped 4 bases and J dropped 13; count of bases not matched to a gene: 12. CDR3 size: 12 residues. The chain's CDR3 is CSAIEGQSDGYF. The CDR3 nucleotides are TGCAGTGCTATCGAGGGACAGAGCGACGGGTACTTC.

The V and J genes are TRBV3-1 and TRBJ2-1, with a possible D match to TRBD1 (5 bases). The CDR3 is made up of 12 amino acids. Germline CDR1 and CDR2: LGHDT and YNNKEL (reference sequence). V gave up 7 bases and J gave up 10 bases, with 14 bases separating them. The CDR3 nucleotides read TGTGCCAGCAAAGGTACAGGTGACGAGCAGTTCTTC. It translates to CASKGTGDEQFF.

This clonotype has more than one count but fewer than ten. The chain employs TRBV9 and TRBJ2-1, with a weak D call TRBD2 (5 bases). V gave up 0 bases and J gave up 4 bases, with 8 bases separating them. The CDR3 runs to 14 residues. CDR1 SGDLS and CDR2 YYNGEE come from the germline V gene. In DNA, the CDR3 is TGTGCCAGCAGCGTAGACCCGGGGTACAATGAGCAGTTCTTC. This gives the protein CASSVDPGYNEQFF.

There are a few counts of this clonotype. V and J are TRBV4-3 and TRBJ2-1; D is perhaps TRBD2 (6 bases). V lost 0 bases to trimming and J lost 9 bases, with 12 bases between them. CDR1 is LGHNA and CDR2 is YSLEER in the germline V gene. The CDR3 is made up of 14 amino acids. CDR3 residues: CASSQEERVGEQFF. The CDR3 DNA is TGCGCCAGCAGCCAAGAGGAGCGGGTGGGTGAGCAGTTCTTC.

The chain combines TRBV6-2 or TRBV6-3 with TRBJ1-5; tentatively, D is TRBD1 (6 bases). Germline V CDR1 and CDR2: MNHEY, SVGEGT. Trimming left V 8 bases short and J 5 bases short, with 13 bases between. The CDR3 covers 13 residues. DNA of the CDR3: TGTGCCAGCGGACCACAGGGAGATCAGCCCCAGCATTTT. Translation: CASGPQGDQPQHF.

The chain couples TRBV4-3 to TRBJ1-2, with 8 bases fitting TRBD1. J lost 4 bases, V lost 4 bases, and 17 bases had no gene match. Germline V gene data show CDR1 as LGHNA and CDR2 as YSLEER. CDR3 length: 18 amino acids. The CDR3 bases are TGCGCCAGCAGCCTCCTTCAGGACAGGGTGCGCCTGAGCTATGGCTACACCTTC. This codes for CASSLLQDRVRLSYGYTF.

In this sample, this clonotype turned up many times. The chain employs TRBV7-9 and TRBJ2-4, with D unresolved. Germline CDR1 SEHNR, CDR2 FQNEAQ (reference sequence). The CDR3 sequence is 17 residues long. With 4 bases removed from V and 0 bases from J, the gap between germline ends came to 16 bases. CDR3 sequence (DNA): TGTGCCAGCAGCTCCTTTAGGGCAAGCCTAGCCAAAAACATTCAGTACTTC. It yields the protein CASSSFRASLAKNIQYF.

CDR3 protein: CASSRLAWGTDTQYF. CDR3 DNA sequence: TGCGCCAGCAGCCGACTAGCTTGGGGCACAGATACGCAGTATTTT. The chain joins TRBV5-1 to TRBJ2-3; 7 bases map to TRBD2. Germline CDR1 is SGHRS and CDR2 is YFSETQ. The V segment lost 4 bases and the J segment 1 base; nucleotides outside the gene matches: 6. This CDR3 is 15 amino acids long.

The chain joins TRBV28 to TRBJ2-3, with TRBD2 as a possible D gene (5 bases). Germline assignment: CDR1 MDHEN and CDR2 SYDVKM. The V end was cut by 6 bases, the J end by 1 base, with 14 bases between. The CDR3 contains 15 residues. CDR3 amino acids: CASRPWAGGTDTQYF. The CDR3 DNA follows: TGTGCCAGCAGACCCTGGGCCGGGGGCACAGATACGCAGTATTTT.

The chain carries TRBV11-2 and TRBJ2-2; TRBD1 might be the D (6 bases). Per the germline V gene, CDR1 is SGHAT and CDR2 is FQNNGV. The CDR3 totals 13 residues. V dropped 5 bases and J dropped 4 bases, with 8 bases sitting between them. This CDR3 is CASSAQGTGELFF. For the CDR3, the DNA is TGTGCCAGCAGCGCACAGGGCACCGGGGAGCTGTTTTTT.

This clonotype occurred a few times. The V and J genes are TRBV7-2 and TRBJ2-7, with a tentative D call TRBD2 (6 bases). Trimming removed 6 bases at V and 0 bases at J, with 9 bases between. The CDR3 sequence is 13 residues long. Germline V gene lookup returns CDR1 SGHTA and CDR2 FQGNSA. The CDR3 bases are TGTGCCAGCAGGGCTAGCGCCTCCTACGAGCAGTACTTC. Protein product: CASRASASYEQYF. Based on the CDR3 plus reference TRBV7-2 and TRBJ2-7, the full variable domain is GAGVSQSPSNKVTEKGKDVELRCDPISGHTALYWYRQSLGQGLEFLIYFQGNSAPDKSGLPSDRFSAERTGGSVSTLTIQRTQQEDSAVYLCASRASASYEQYFGPGTRLTVT.

This clonotype was detected many times. The CDR3 DNA reads as TGTGCCAGCAGCTTCGGAGTACGAGCGCAGTACTTC. Amino acids: CASSFGVRAQYF. This chain links TRBV13 with TRBJ2-7; D call uncertain. The CDR3 is 12 amino acids. With 3 bases removed from V and 9 bases from J, the gap between germline ends came to 12 bases. The germline gives CDR1 PRHDT, CDR2 FYEKMQ (reference sequence).

V is TRBV4-1 and J is TRBJ2-7; D is possibly TRBD1 (6 bases). CDR1 and CDR2 from the germline V gene are MGHRA and YSYEKL. The CDR3 covers 13 residues. Deletions cut 4 bases from V and 6 bases from J, with 13 bases between. CDR3 protein: CASSRDILTEQYF. The CDR3 DNA reads as TGCGCCAGCAGCCGGGACATCCTCACCGAGCAGTACTTC.

The chain uses TRBV20-1 and TRBJ1-4; no clear D. In germline, CDR1 is DFQATT, CDR2 SNEGSKA (reference sequence). CDR3 length equals 13 residues. V was clipped by 4 bases and J by 8 bases, with 14 bases between them. For the CDR3, the DNA is TGCAGTGCTATTACACCATCGCAGGAAAAACTGTTTTTT. This codes for CSAITPSQEKLFF.

The chain is built from TRBV4-2 and TRBJ2-2, with 8 bases fitting TRBD2. The CDR3 runs to 15 residues. CDR1 and CDR2 (germline): LGHNA, YNFKEQ. Trimming removed 4 bases from V and 7 bases from J; junction bases left unmatched: 8. The CDR3 is CASSRDGLAVGELFF. The CDR3 DNA reads TGTGCCAGCAGCCGAGACGGACTAGCAGTCGGGGAGCTGTTTTTT.